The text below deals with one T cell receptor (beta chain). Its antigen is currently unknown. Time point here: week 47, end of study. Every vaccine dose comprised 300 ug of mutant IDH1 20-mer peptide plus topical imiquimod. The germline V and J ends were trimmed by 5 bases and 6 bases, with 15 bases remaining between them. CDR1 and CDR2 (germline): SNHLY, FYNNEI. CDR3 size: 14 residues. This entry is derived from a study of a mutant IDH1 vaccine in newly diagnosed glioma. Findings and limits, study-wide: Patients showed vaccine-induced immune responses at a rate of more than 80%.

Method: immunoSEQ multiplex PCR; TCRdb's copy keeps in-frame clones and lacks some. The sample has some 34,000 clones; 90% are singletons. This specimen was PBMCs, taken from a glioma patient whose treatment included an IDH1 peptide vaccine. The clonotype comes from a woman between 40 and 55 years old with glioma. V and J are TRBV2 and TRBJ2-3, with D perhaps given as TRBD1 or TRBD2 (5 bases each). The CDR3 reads CASSITRGGDTQYF. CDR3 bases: TGTGCCAGCAGTATTACCCGGGGCGGGGATACGCAGTATTTT.